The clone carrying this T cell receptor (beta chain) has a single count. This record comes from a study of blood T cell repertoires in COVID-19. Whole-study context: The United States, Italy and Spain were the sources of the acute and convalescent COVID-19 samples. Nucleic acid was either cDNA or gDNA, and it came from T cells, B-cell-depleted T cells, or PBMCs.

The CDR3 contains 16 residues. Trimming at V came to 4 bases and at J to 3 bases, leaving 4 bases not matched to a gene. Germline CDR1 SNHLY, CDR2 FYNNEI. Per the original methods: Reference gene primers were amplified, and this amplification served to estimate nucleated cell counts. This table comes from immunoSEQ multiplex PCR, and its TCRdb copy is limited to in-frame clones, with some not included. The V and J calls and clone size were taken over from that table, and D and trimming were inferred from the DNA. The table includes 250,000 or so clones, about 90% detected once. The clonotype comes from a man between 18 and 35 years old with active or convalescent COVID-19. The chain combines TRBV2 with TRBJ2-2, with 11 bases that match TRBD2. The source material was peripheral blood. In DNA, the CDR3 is TGTGCCAGCAGTGGTTTAGCGGGAGGGCACACCGGGGAGCTGTTTTTT. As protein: CASSGLAGGHTGELFF.